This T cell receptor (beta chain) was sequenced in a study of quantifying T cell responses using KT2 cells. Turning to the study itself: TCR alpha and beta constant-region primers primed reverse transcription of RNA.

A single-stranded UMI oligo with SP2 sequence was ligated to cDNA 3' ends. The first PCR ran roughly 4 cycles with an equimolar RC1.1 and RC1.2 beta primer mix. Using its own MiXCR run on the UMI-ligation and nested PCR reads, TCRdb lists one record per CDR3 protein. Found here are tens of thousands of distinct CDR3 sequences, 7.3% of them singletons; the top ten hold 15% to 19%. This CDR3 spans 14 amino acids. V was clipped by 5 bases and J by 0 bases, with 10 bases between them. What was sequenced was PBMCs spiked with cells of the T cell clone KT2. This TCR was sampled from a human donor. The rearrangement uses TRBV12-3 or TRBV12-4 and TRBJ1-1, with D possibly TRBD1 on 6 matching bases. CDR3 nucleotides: TGTGCCAGCAGTCCTGGACAGATGAACACTGAAGCTTTCTTT. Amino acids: CASSPGQMNTEAFF.